The clone carrying this TCR beta chain was counted many times. This entry belongs to a study of prognosis after radiotherapy for stage I lung cancer. The authors amplified TCR beta CDR3 from genomic DNA using two-round multiplex PCR. Round one of PCR was performed, and it used primers specific to each TRBV and TRBJ gene. TCRdb independently ran MiXCR on the multiplex PCR reads; one entry per CDR3 protein. The sample holds tens of thousands of distinct CDR3 sequences, about 42% seen once. Trimming removed 7 bases from V and 6 bases from J, with 15 bases in between. This CDR3 is 13 amino acids long. This TCR derives from a donor of 50 years or more with non-small cell lung cancer. The chain is built from TRBV12-3 or TRBV12-4 and TRBJ1-1, with D possibly TRBD1 on 6 matching bases. Source: PBMCs, taken before or after stereotactic body radiation therapy (not recorded which). The CDR3 spells CASTPQGFAEAFF. DNA of the CDR3: TGTGCCAGCACCCCACAGGGTTTCGCTGAAGCTTTCTTT.